These 12 T cell receptor beta chains originate from one sample sequenced in a study of blood T cell repertoires in COVID-19 (dated by TCRdb to the early 2020s). Libraries were constructed by the immunoSEQ multiplex PCR assay. TCRdb limited this immuneACCESS table to in-frame rearrangements with V and J called. A share of clones is missing; checked studies link under half to unresolved V genes, and the rest is unexplained. The sample yields 150,000 to 200,000 clones; approximately 79% were counted once. 4% to 6.5% of the sample goes to the ten largest clones. The sequencing input was PBMCs or T cells enriched from blood (not recorded which). Receptor source: a woman between 55 and 75 years old with acute COVID-19.

The CDR3: CATKLSGYGYTF. The CDR3 region has the DNA TGTGCCACCAAACTCTCGGGATATGGCTACACCTTC. The V call is TRBV7-2, the J call TRBJ1-2; D uncertain. The CDR3 consists of 12 residues. V lost 10 bases and J 5 bases, leaving 14 bases between the germline ends. Germline CDR1 is SGHTA and CDR2 is FQGNSA.

The CDR3 reads CATSDPGSPLYGYTF. DNA of the CDR3: TGTGCCACCAGTGACCCGGGGTCGCCCCTTTATGGCTACACCTTC. J is TRBJ1-2 and V is TRBV24-1; no reliable D call. The germline CDR1 and CDR2 sequences are KGHDR and SFDVKD. The germline V and J ends were trimmed by 4 bases and 5 bases, with 16 bases remaining between them. This CDR3 is built from 15 residues.

The CDR3 sequence is CASSLARGETQYF. For the CDR3, the DNA is TGTGCCAGCAGTTTGGCTAGGGGTGAGACCCAGTACTTC. The V and J genes are TRBV12-3 or TRBV12-4 and TRBJ2-5; tentative D call: TRBD1 (5 bases). V lost 3 bases and J 5 bases, leaving 10 bases between the germline ends. The CDR3 is 13 amino acids.

The genes are TRBV7-2 and TRBJ2-7; maybe TRBD2 (7 bases). V was trimmed by 5 bases and J by 0 bases, leaving 14 bases between them. CDR3 length equals 15 residues. Germline V gene data show CDR1 as SGHTA and CDR2 as FQGNSA. The chain's CDR3 is CASSPRGLSSYEQYV. CDR3 coding DNA: TGTGCCAGCAGCCCGCGGGGGCTTTCCTCCTACGAGCAGTACGTC.

This sequence joins TRBV7-9 and TRBJ2-1; D remains ambiguous. CDR3 length: 14 residues. V lost 7 bases to trimming and J lost 9 bases, with 19 bases between them. Germline V CDR1 and CDR2: SEHNR, FQNEAQ (reference sequence). CDR3 DNA sequence: TGTGCCAGCACCCCGATGACACACCGAAGTGAGCAGTTCTTC. Protein sequence: CASTPMTHRSEQFF. The full variable domain, with the rest looked up from reference TRBV7-9 and TRBJ2-1, is DTGVSQNPRHKITKRGQNVTFRCDPISEHNRLYWYRQTLGQGPEFLTYFQNEAQLEKSRLLSDRFSAERPKGSFSTLEIQRTEQGDSAMYLCASTPMTHRSEQFFGPGTRLTVL.

V gene TRBV19 combines with J gene TRBJ2-4; 10 positions agree with TRBD1. Losses at the gene ends were 6 bases for V and 4 bases for J; bases not matched to a gene: 0. In germline, CDR1 is LNHDA, CDR2 SQIVND (reference sequence). This CDR3 has 13 residues. Here the CDR3 DNA reads TGTGCCAGTAGGGGACAGGGGAAAAACATTCAGTACTTC. Protein: CASRGQGKNIQYF.

This sequence joins TRBV10-3 and TRBJ2-5; 8 bases fit TRBD1. Germline-derived CDR1 and CDR2 are ENHRY and SYGVKD. The ends lost 10 bases at V and 2 bases at J; junction bases unmatched: 9. The CDR3 has 14 residues. The CDR3 loop is CASHGTGGQETQYF. CDR3 sequence (DNA): TGTGCCAGCCATGGGACAGGAGGACAAGAGACCCAGTACTTC.

The V and J genes are TRBV19 and TRBJ1-6; 8 bases are shared with TRBD1. CDR1 is LNHDA, CDR2 SQIVND, per germline (reference sequence). Trimming took 5 bases from V and 5 from J; bases not matched to a gene: 5. The CDR3 covers 15 residues. CDR3 residues: CASSSGQGDNSPLHF. In nucleotides, the CDR3 is TGTGCCAGTAGTTCCGGACAGGGAGATAATTCACCCCTCCACTTT.

The gene calls are TRBV6-5 and TRBJ2-7; D might be TRBD2 (5 bases). The germline V gene has CDR1 MNHEY and CDR2 SVGAGI. The ends were cut back, 8 bases at V and 2 bases at J, with 16 bases in the middle. The CDR3 runs 14 residues. In DNA, the CDR3 is TGTGCCAGCCGCGCCCTGGCGGGTGCCTACGAGCAGTACGTC. Its translation: CASRALAGAYEQYV.

The chain recombines TRBV11-3 with TRBJ2-1, with TRBD2 identical over 8 bases. V dropped 5 bases and J dropped 2; count of bases not matched to a gene: 8. The V gene's germline CDR1 is SGHNT and CDR2 YENEEA. This CDR3 comprises 16 residues. CDR3 in amino acids: CASSPDPLAAYNEQFF. The CDR3 coding sequence is TGTGCCAGCAGCCCGGACCCACTAGCGGCCTACAATGAGCAGTTCTTC.

The V call is TRBV3-1 (or the pseudogene TRBV3-2), the J call TRBJ1-6, with TRBD1 matching 8 bases. This CDR3 has 19 amino acids. Germline assignment: CDR1 LGHDT and CDR2 YNNKEL (reference sequence). Trimming removed 3 bases from V and 0 bases from J; junction bases left unmatched: 10. CDR3 sequence reads: CASSQGTGQGSSYNSPLHF. The CDR3 DNA follows: TGTGCCAGCAGCCAGGGAACCGGACAGGGAAGCTCCTATAATTCACCCCTCCACTTT.

This clone was seen a few times. The gene calls are TRBV14 and TRBJ1-3, with a weak D call TRBD1 (6 bases). The CDR3 length is 14 residues. CDR1 SGHDN and CDR2 FVKESK come from the germline V gene. V was pared by 4 bases and J by 1 base, with 8 bases between. The CDR3 spells CASSPGHSGNTIYF. CDR3 DNA sequence: TGTGCCAGCAGCCCGGGACATTCTGGAAACACCATATATTTT.